This TCR beta chain is drawn from a study of beta chain features in type 1 diabetes. This clone showed up many times. The CDR3 contains 13 residues. Trimming cost V 0 bases and J 12 bases, with 12 bases left between them. Germline CDR1 and CDR2: ENHRY and SYGVKD. What was sequenced were expressed TCRB transcripts, since all of the isolated RNA had been reverse transcribed. Naive, central memory and regulatory T cell samples yielded around 3.6 million reads on average. Sequenced by immunoSEQ multiplex PCR; TCRdb stores in-frame clones only, minus some. The sample lists about 620,000 clones, roughly a sixth occurring once.

The sequence was obtained from a man between 18 and 35 years old in good health. Sequencing was performed on naive CD4+ T cells from blood. V gene TRBV10-3 combines with J gene TRBJ2-1; TRBD1 might be the D (5 bases). The CDR3 bases are TGTGCCATCAGTGAGTCGACAGTACAATCGCAGTTCTTC. This gives the protein CAISESTVQSQFF.